The clone carrying this T cell receptor (beta chain) was detected many times. Its antigen remains unknown. These data are taken from a study of breast tumors, draining lymph nodes, adjacent tissues. Broader study findings: Tumor and nontumor repertoires were significantly more similar in luminal-like than in basal-like breast cancer.

Via MiXCR, TCRdb re-called the multiplex PCR reads, giving one row per CDR3 protein. Here the sample spans approximately 120,000 distinct CDR3 sequences, around 21% being singletons. Germline V lookup: CDR1 DFQATT, CDR2 SNEGSKA (reference sequence). The V end was cut by 5 bases, the J end by 8 bases, with 24 bases between. The CDR3 runs 15 residues. Breast cancer patients provided tissue from their axillary draining lymph nodes. This sequence was found in a female donor with breast cancer. Some clones in this sample may be carry-over from other donors' samples. This chain joins TRBV20-1 and TRBJ1-2; TRBD1 might be the D (6 bases). The sequenced sample consisted of axillary lymph node tissue. CDR3 sequence: CSAPEFGTTVGGYTF. For the CDR3, the DNA is TGCAGTGCTCCAGAGTTCGGGACAACGGTGGGGGGCTACACCTTC.